These 24 T cell receptor beta chains were all obtained from the same sample, sequenced in a study of blood T cell repertoires in COVID-19. TCRdb's table, derived via immunoSEQ multiplex PCR, lists solely in-frame clones and lacks some. The table records 300,000 to 350,000 clones, approximately 86% of them present only once. Input material: peripheral blood. These receptors came from a man aged 25-40 years with COVID-19, enrolled during active disease.

The chain uses TRBV27 and TRBJ1-2, with TRBD1 as a possible D gene (6 bases). V was cut by 3 bases and J by 4 bases, with 15 bases left in between. This CDR3 contains 15 residues. Germline V gene data show CDR1 as MNHEY and CDR2 as SMNVEV (reference sequence). The CDR3 reads CASSFVQGSIYGYTF. The CDR3 nucleotides read TGTGCCAGCAGTTTTGTCCAGGGGAGTATCTATGGCTACACCTTC.

The chain joins TRBV19 to TRBJ2-5; 8 nucleotides align to TRBD1. The CDR3 consists of 14 residues. The ends lost 3 bases at V and 6 bases at J; junction bases unmatched: 6. Germline lookup yields CDR1 LNHDA and CDR2 SQIVND (reference sequence). The DNA of the CDR3 is TGTGCCAGTAGTATTTCAGGGGGCGCGAAGACCCAGTACTTC. This encodes CASSISGGAKTQYF.

The chain couples TRBV6-5 to TRBJ1-1; the match to TRBD1 covers 8 bases. CDR1 and CDR2 (germline): MNHEY, SVGAGI. V lost 7 bases to trimming and J lost 3 bases; unmatched junction nucleotides: 10. This CDR3 region has 15 residues. This CDR3 reads CASKGQGGADTEAFF. The CDR3 DNA sequence: TGTGCCAGCAAAGGACAGGGCGGGGCGGACACTGAAGCTTTCTTT.

Here the CDR3 reads CASSSRDRPQETQYF. Here the CDR3 DNA reads TGTGCCAGCAGCTCCCGGGACAGGCCTCAAGAGACCCAGTACTTC. The rearrangement links TRBV7-9 to TRBJ2-5; 8 bases map to TRBD1. There are 15 residues in the CDR3. V gave up 4 bases and J gave up 2 bases; unmatched junction bases: 6. Germline-derived CDR1 and CDR2 are SEHNR and FQNEAQ (reference sequence). Together with reference TRBV7-9 and TRBJ2-5, the CDR3 gives the full variable domain: DTGVSQNPRHKITKRGQNVTFRCDPISEHNRLYWYRQTLGQGPEFLTYFQNEAQLEKSRLLSDRFSAERPKGSFSTLEIQRTEQGDSAMYLCASSSRDRPQETQYFGPGTRLLVL.

CDR3 sequence: CASSSRGTAARYEQYF. The CDR3, as DNA: TGTGCCAGCAGTTCCCGCGGGACAGCCGCCCGCTACGAGCAGTACTTC. The rearrangement joins TRBV27 to TRBJ2-7; D possibly corresponds to TRBD1 (7 bases). V lost 4 bases, J lost 3 bases, and 19 bases lay in between. The length of the CDR3 is 16 residues. The germline V gene encodes CDR1 MNHEY and CDR2 SMNVEV (reference sequence).

The chain couples TRBV6-2 or TRBV6-3 to TRBJ1-2, with a weak D call TRBD1 (5 bases). This CDR3 contains 14 residues. Trimming removed 2 bases at V and 2 bases at J, with 9 bases between. Germline CDR1 reads MNHEY; CDR2 reads SVGEGT. In nucleotides, the CDR3 is TGTGCCAGCAGTTACCTTGGGGGGAACTATGGCTACACCTTC. It yields the protein CASSYLGGNYGYTF.

V gene TRBV27 combines with J gene TRBJ2-7, with D tentatively TRBD1 (6 bases). The CDR3 covers 14 residues. V was pared by 8 bases and J by 4 bases, with 18 bases between. Germline loops: CDR1 MNHEY, CDR2 SMNVEV (reference sequence). CDR3 loop: CASASGTYRYEQYF. The CDR3, as DNA: TGTGCCAGCGCCTCGGGGACATACCGATACGAGCAGTACTTC.

In this sample, this clone turned up a few times. The rearrangement joins TRBV7-9 to TRBJ2-1; no clear D. With 3 bases removed from V and 9 bases from J, the gap between germline ends came to 6 bases. The CDR3 contains 11 residues. CDR1 is SEHNR, CDR2 FQNEAQ, per germline (reference sequence). CDR3 amino acids: CASSFSPEQFF. CDR3 in DNA: TGTGCCAGCAGCTTTTCTCCTGAGCAGTTCTTC.

This clone appeared a few times. V gene TRBV10-3 combines with J gene TRBJ1-2, with D maybe TRBD1 (6 bases). Germline V lookup: CDR1 ENHRY, CDR2 SYGVKD. Trimming pared 3 bases from V and 4 bases from J, leaving 12 bases between. The CDR3 is made up of 14 amino acids. CDR3 coding DNA: TGTGCCATCAGTGAACGACAGGCTGTCTATGGCTACACCTTC. This gives the protein CAISERQAVYGYTF.

This clone was counted once. This sequence joins TRBV29-1 and TRBJ2-3; 7 positions agree with TRBD2. Germline V gene sequence: CDR1 SQVTM, CDR2 ANQGSEA. V shed 6 bases, J shed 1 base, and the junction held 4 bases outside the gene matches. The CDR3 runs to 13 residues. The CDR3 DNA sequence: TGCAGCGTAAAGCGGGACGGCACAGATACGCAGTATTTT. Amino acids: CSVKRDGTDTQYF.

The V call is TRBV12-3 or TRBV12-4, the J call TRBJ1-1, with D hard to call. V lost 3 bases and J lost 3, with 5 bases in between. This CDR3 spans 12 amino acids. In DNA form, the CDR3 reads TGTGCCAGCAGTTTGGGCCACACTGAAGCTTTCTTT. Translation: CASSLGHTEAFF.

J is TRBJ1-1 and V is TRBV11-2, with TRBD1 matching 8 bases. Germline loops: CDR1 SGHAT, CDR2 FQNNGV. The CDR3 loop spans 15 amino acids. V was clipped by 3 bases and J by 5 bases; unmatched bases: 8. In DNA form, the CDR3 reads TGTGCCAGCAGCTTTACCGGACAGGGATGGACTGAAGCTTTCTTT. Translated: CASSFTGQGWTEAFF. Supplemented by reference TRBV11-2 and TRBJ1-1, the full variable domain reads EAGVAQSPRYKIIEKRQSVAFWCNPISGHATLYWYQQILGQGPKLLIQFQNNGVVDDSQLPKDRFSAERLKGVDSTLKIQPAKLEDSAVYLCASSFTGQGWTEAFFGQGTRLTVV.

The chain has TRBV2 and TRBJ2-3, with D possibly matching TRBD1 (6 bases). V shed 1 base and J shed 0 bases, with 14 bases lying between them. Per germline, CDR1 SNHLY and CDR2 FYNNEI. The CDR3 is 17 amino acids. The CDR3 is CASSEGRGTPSTDTQYF. As DNA, the CDR3 is TGTGCCAGCAGTGAAGGCAGGGGAACCCCTAGCACAGATACGCAGTATTTT.

The rearrangement uses TRBV7-3 and TRBJ2-7; no clear D gene. Germline lookup yields CDR1 SGHTA and CDR2 FQGTGA. The CDR3 loop spans 14 amino acids. V lost 2 bases and J 7 bases, leaving 15 bases between the germline ends. CDR3 sequence reads: CASSLGMRGGEQYF. As DNA, the CDR3 is TGTGCCAGCAGCTTAGGAATGAGAGGTGGAGAGCAGTACTTC.

This sequence joins TRBV9 and TRBJ1-6, with 8 bases lining up with TRBD1. The CDR3 totals 14 residues. The germline V gene encodes CDR1 SGDLS and CDR2 YYNGEE. Trimming at V came to 1 base and at J to 9 bases, leaving 3 bases not matched to a gene. CDR3 in amino acids: CASSVQGAGSPLHF. CDR3 in DNA: TGTGCCAGCAGCGTACAGGGGGCGGGTTCACCCCTCCACTTT.

This rearrangement joins TRBV30 to TRBJ2-2, with 13 bases fitting TRBD2. V lost 2 bases to trimming and J lost 5 bases; unmatched junction nucleotides: 11. Germline V gives CDR1 GTSNPN, CDR2 SVGIG (reference sequence). This CDR3 comprises 18 residues. The CDR3 bases are TGTGCCTGGAGTCCGGGGCGACTAGCGGGAGGTAGTACCGGGGAGCTGTTTTTT. Translation gives CAWSPGRLAGGSTGELFF. Drawing the rest from reference TRBV30 and TRBJ2-2, the complete variable domain is SQTIHQWPATLVQPVGSPLSLECTVEGTSNPNLYWYRQAAGRGLQLLFYSVGIGQISSEVPQNLSASRPQDRQFILSSKKLLLSDSGFYLCAWSPGRLAGGSTGELFFGEGSRLTVL.

This chain links TRBV28 with TRBJ2-1; D might be TRBD2 (7 bases). The V gene lost 3 bases and the J gene lost 8 bases, with 17 bases spanning the gap. Per germline, CDR1 MDHEN and CDR2 SYDVKM. CDR3 length equals 15 residues. CDR3 DNA sequence: TGTGCCAGCAGTTTCTACCTAGGGGGGGGGCATGAGCAGTTCTTC. It is translated as CASSFYLGGGHEQFF.

The chain employs TRBV6-5 and TRBJ1-2; D is undetermined. Trimming took off 2 bases at V and 4 bases at J, with 8 bases between the two ends. There are 13 residues in the CDR3. Germline loops: CDR1 MNHEY, CDR2 SVGAGI. CDR3 in amino acids: CASSYETSYGYTF. CDR3 DNA sequence: TGTGCCAGCAGTTACGAGACTTCCTATGGCTACACCTTC.

The chain carries TRBV5-8 and TRBJ2-5, with D maybe TRBD2 (5 bases). There are 13 residues in the CDR3. Trimming took 4 bases from V and 5 from J, leaving 12 bases between them. The germline V gene encodes CDR1 SGHTS and CDR2 YDEGEE. CDR3 residues: CASSPDWRETQYF. The DNA for the CDR3 is TGTGCCAGCAGCCCGGACTGGCGGGAGACCCAGTACTTC.

V gene TRBV28 combines with J gene TRBJ2-1; D is perhaps TRBD1 (6 bases). Trimming took 8 bases from V and 6 from J, leaving 17 bases between them. The CDR3 consists of 14 residues. CDR1 and CDR2 (germline): MDHEN, SYDVKM. The CDR3 spells CASRTGTLGNEQFF. The CDR3 nucleotides read TGTGCCAGCCGCACCGGGACATTGGGCAATGAGCAGTTCTTC.

This clone appeared a few times. J is TRBJ2-4 and V is TRBV7-9; D gene uncertain. Deletions cut 1 base from V and 7 bases from J, with 11 bases between. This CDR3 comprises 14 residues. Germline assignment: CDR1 SEHNR and CDR2 FQNEAQ (reference sequence). Written as DNA, the CDR3 is TGTGCCAGCAGCTTAGACTCTGACTGGAACATTCAGTACTTC. Translating it yields CASSLDSDWNIQYF. Variable domain in full (rest from reference TRBV7-9 and TRBJ2-4): DTGVSQNPRHKITKRGQNVTFRCDPISEHNRLYWYRQTLGQGPEFLTYFQNEAQLEKSRLLSDRFSAERPKGSFSTLEIQRTEQGDSAMYLCASSLDSDWNIQYFGAGTRLSVL.

The chain employs TRBV5-1 and TRBJ2-7; 7 bases are shared with TRBD1. The germline CDR1 and CDR2 sequences are SGHRS and YFSETQ. The CDR3 loop spans 16 amino acids. V gave up 1 base and J gave up 2 bases; unmatched junction bases: 9. The CDR3 DNA follows: TGCGCCAGCAGCTTGTCCCTCGGGACAGTCCCCTACGAGCAGTACTTC. Its translation is CASSLSLGTVPYEQYF.

This chain uses TRBV29-1 with TRBJ2-7; D may be TRBD2 (5 bases). The CDR3 consists of 13 residues. Trimming removed 7 bases from V and 0 bases from J, with 13 bases in between. The germline V gene has CDR1 SQVTM and CDR2 ANQGSEA. Here the CDR3 DNA reads TGCAGCGCCTCAACCGGGGTCTCCTACGAGCAGTACTTC. It encodes CSASTGVSYEQYF.

The chain is built from TRBV27 and TRBJ1-6, with 9 bases aligning to TRBD1. The CDR3 totals 16 residues. The V segment lost 3 bases and the J segment 7 bases; nucleotides outside the gene matches: 7. Per the germline V gene, CDR1 is MNHEY and CDR2 is SMNVEV (reference sequence). Here the CDR3 DNA reads TGTGCCAGCAGTTTTAAACAGGGGGCAAGAAATTCACCCCTCCACTTT. This encodes CASSFKQGARNSPLHF.